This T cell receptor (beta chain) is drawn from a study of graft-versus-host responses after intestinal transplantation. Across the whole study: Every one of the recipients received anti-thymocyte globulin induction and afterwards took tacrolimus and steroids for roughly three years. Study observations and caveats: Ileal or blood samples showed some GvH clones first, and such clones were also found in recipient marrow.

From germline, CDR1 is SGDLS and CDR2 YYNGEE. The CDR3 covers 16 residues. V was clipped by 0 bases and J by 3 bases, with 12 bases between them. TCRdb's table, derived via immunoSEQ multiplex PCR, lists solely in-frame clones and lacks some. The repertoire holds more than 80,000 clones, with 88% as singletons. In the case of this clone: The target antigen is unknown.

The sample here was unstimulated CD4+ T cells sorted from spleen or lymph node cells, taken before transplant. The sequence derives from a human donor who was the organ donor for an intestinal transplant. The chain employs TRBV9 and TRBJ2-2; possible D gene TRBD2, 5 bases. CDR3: CASSVGAARDTGELFF. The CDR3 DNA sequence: TGTGCCAGCAGCGTAGGAGCGGCAAGGGACACCGGGGAGCTGTTTTTT.